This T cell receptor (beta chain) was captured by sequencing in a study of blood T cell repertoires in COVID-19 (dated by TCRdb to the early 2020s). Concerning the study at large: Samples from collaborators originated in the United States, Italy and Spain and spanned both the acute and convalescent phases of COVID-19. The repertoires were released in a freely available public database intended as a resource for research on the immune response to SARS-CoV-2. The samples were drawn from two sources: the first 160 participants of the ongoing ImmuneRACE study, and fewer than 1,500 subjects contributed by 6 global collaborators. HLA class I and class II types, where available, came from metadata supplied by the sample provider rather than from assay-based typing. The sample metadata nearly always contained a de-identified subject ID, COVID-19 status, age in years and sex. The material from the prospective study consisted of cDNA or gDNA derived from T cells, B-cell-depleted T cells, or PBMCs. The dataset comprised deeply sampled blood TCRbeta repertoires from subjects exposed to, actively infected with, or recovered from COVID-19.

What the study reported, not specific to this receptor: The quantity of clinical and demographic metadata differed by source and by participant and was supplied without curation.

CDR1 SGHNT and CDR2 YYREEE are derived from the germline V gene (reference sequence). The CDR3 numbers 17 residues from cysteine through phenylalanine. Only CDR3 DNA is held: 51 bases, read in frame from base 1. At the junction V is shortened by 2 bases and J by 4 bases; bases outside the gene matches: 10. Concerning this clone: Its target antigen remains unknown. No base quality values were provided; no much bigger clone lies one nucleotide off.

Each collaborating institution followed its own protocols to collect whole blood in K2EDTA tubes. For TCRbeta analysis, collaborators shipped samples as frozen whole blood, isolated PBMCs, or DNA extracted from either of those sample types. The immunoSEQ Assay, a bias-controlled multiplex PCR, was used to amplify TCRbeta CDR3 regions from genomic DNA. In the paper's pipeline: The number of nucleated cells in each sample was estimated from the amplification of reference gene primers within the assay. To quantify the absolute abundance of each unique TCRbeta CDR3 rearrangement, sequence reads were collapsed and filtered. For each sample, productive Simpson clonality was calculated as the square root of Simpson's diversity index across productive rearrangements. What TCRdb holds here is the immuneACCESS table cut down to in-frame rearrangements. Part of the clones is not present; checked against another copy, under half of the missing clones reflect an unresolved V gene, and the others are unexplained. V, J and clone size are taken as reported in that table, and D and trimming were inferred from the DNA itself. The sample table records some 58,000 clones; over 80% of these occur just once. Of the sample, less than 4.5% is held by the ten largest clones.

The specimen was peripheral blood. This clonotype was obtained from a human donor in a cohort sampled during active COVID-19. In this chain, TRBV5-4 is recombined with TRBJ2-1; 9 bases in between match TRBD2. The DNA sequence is TGTGCCAGCAGCTTAAGTAGCGGGGGATCTACGTACAATGAGCAGTTCTTC. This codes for CASSLSSGGSTYNEQFF.